This T cell receptor (beta chain) was recovered during a study of Graves' ophthalmopathy and Graves' hyperthyroidism. The CDR3 runs 11 residues. With 3 bases removed from V and 8 bases from J, the gap between germline ends came to 7 bases. Germline CDR1 and CDR2: MGHDK and SYGVNS. Uncontrolled infections, other autoimmune diseases, pregnancy or lactation barred patients from enrollment. Study-level points and caveats: Also, most clonotypes expanded in the thyroid above 0.001 frequency appeared in blood.

This clonotype was observed a handful of times. Its antigen is as yet unknown. From RNA, the CDR3 regions of TCR beta chains were amplified and sequenced. The first-round RT-PCR employed HTBI primers together with the Qiagen OneStep RT-PCR kit. A multiplex PCR was then performed as the second round. TCRdb re-analysed the multiplex PCR reads in MiXCR, keeping a single row per CDR3 protein. The sample lists almost 750,000 distinct CDR3 sequences, around 40% seen once, with 44% in the top ten. The sequence was obtained from an adult man with Graves' ophthalmopathy. The material sequenced was peripheral blood. This sequence joins TRBV25-1 and TRBJ1-1, with D perhaps TRBD1 (6 bases). CDR3 DNA: TGTGCCAGCAGTGATGACAGGGAAGCTTTCTTT. Residues: CASSDDREAFF. Using reference TRBV25-1 and TRBJ1-1 for the parts outside the CDR3, the full variable domain is EADIYQTPRYLVIGTGKKITLECSQTMGHDKMYWYQQDPGMELHLIHYSYGVNSTEKGDLSSESTVSRIRTEHFPLTLESARPSHTSQYLCASSDDREAFFGQGTRLTVV.